Sequencing of this T cell receptor beta chain was carried out in a study of circulating CD8 cells and anti-PD-1 response in melanoma. In the study overall: Of about 13 patients, seven got anti-PD-1 first and six had prior therapy.

This clonotype was recorded a few times. Its matching antigen is unknown. TCR libraries were prepared from around 15 ng of total RNA with the QIAseq Immune Repertoire TCR panel. MiXCR, run by TCRdb on the reads, gives a single entry per CDR3 protein. In the table there are 1,500 to 2,000 distinct CDR3 sequences, 6.5% to 7.5% of which are singletons. The germline V and J ends were trimmed by 6 bases and 4 bases, with 18 bases remaining between them. Germline-derived CDR1 and CDR2 are SQVTM and ANQGSEA. The CDR3 runs to 14 residues. Whole-study findings and limits: Subset repertoires were largely private at M1, with under 7% shared. Replicates were generally not done for experiments. A small cohort with few responders supplied the baseline and M1 comparisons.

From live CD3+CD8+TCRalphabeta+ cells, four PD-1 and/or TIGIT subsets were sorted. The receptor was isolated from a human donor with melanoma. The sequencing here drew on CD8+ T cells from PBMCs, taken at baseline or after one month of anti-PD-1 therapy (not recorded which). The gene calls are TRBV29-1 and TRBJ1-2, with D hard to call. CDR3 loop: CSVAYPGGPYGYTF. The CDR3 region has the DNA TGCAGCGTCGCTTACCCAGGTGGACCCTATGGCTACACCTTC.